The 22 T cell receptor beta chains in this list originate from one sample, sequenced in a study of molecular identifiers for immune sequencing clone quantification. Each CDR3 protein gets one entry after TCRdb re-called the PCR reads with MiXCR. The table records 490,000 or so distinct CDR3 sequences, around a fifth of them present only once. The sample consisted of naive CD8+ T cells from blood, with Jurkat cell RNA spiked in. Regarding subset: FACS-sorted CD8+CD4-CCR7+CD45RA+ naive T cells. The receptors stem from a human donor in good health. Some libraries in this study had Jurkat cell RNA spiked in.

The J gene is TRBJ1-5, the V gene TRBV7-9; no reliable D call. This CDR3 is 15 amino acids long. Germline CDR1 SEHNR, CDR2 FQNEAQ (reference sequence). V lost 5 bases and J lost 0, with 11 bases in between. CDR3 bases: TGTGCCAGCAGCCCCCCCGGTTCTAGCAATCAGCCCCAGCATTTT. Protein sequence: CASSPPGSSNQPQHF.

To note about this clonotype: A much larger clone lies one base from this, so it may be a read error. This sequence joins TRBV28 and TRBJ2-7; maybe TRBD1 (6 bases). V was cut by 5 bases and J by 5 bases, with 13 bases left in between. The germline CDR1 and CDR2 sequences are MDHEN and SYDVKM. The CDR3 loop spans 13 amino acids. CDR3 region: CASSTSRGNEQYF. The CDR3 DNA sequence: TGTGCCAGCAGTACAAGCAGGGGCAACGAGCAGTACTTC. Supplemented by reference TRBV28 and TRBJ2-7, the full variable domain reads DVKVTQSSRYLVKRTGEKVFLECVQDMDHENMFWYRQDPGLGLRLIYFSYDVKMKEKGDIPEGYSVSREKKERFSLILESASTNQTSMYLCASSTSRGNEQYFGPGTRLTVT.

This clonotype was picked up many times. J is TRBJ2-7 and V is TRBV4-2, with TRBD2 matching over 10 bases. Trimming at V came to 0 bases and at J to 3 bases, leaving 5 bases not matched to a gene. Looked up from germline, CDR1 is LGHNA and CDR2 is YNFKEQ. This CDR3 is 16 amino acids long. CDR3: CASSQDAASGSYEQYF. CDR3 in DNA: TGTGCCAGCAGCCAAGACGCGGCTAGCGGGAGCTACGAGCAGTACTTC.

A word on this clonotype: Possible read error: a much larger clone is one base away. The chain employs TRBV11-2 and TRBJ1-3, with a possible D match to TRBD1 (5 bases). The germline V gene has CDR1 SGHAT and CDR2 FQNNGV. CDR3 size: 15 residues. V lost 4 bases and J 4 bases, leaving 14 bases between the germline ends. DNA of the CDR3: TGTGCCAGCAGCTCATTTGGAGGGACCGGAAACACCATATATTTT. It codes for CASSSFGGTGNTIYF.

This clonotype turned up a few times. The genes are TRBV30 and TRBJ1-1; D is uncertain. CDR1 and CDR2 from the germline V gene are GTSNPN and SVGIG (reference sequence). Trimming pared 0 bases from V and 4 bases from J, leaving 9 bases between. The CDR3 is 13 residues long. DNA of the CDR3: TGTGCCTGGAGTGTAGCCACGGGCACTGAAGCTTTCTTT. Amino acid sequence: CAWSVATGTEAFF.

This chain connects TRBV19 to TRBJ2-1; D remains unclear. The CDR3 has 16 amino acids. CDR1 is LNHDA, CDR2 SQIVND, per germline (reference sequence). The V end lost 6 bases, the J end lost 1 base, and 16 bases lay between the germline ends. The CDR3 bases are TGTGCCAGTAGCCCCGACTGGAAATCATCCTACAATGAGCAGTTCTTC. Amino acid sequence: CASSPDWKSSYNEQFF.

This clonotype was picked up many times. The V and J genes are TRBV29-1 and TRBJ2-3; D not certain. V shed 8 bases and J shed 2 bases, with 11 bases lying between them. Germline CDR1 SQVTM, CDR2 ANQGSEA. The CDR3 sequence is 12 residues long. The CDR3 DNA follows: TGCAGCATGTATTCCGTCACAGATACGCAGTATTTT. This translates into CSMYSVTDTQYF.

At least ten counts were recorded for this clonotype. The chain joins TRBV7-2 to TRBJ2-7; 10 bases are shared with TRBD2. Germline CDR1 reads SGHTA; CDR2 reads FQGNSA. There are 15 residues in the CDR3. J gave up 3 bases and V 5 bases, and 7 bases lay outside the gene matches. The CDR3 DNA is TGTGCCAGCAGCGCCACTAGCGGGACCCTCTACGAGCAGTACTTC. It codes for CASSATSGTLYEQYF. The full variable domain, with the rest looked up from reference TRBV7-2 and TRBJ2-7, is GAGVSQSPSNKVTEKGKDVELRCDPISGHTALYWYRQSLGQGLEFLIYFQGNSAPDKSGLPSDRFSAERTGGSVSTLTIQRTQQEDSAVYLCASSATSGTLYEQYFGPGTRLTVT.

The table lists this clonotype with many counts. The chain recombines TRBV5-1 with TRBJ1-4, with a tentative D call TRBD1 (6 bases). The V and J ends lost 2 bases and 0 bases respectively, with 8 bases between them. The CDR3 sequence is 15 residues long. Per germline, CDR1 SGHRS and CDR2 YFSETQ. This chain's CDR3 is CASSFQGPTNEKLFF. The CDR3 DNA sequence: TGCGCCAGCAGCTTCCAGGGGCCAACTAATGAAAAACTGTTTTTT.

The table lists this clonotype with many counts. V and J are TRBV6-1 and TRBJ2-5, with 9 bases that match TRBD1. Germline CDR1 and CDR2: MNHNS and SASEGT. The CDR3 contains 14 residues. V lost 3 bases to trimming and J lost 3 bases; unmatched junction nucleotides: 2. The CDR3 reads CASSDWTGEETQYF. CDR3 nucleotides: TGTGCCAGCAGTGATTGGACAGGGGAAGAGACCCAGTACTTC.

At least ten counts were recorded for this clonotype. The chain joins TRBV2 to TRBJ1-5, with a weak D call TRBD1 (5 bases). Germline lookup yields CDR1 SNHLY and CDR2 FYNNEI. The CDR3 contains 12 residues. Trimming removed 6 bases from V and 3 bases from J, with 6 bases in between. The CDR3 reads CASRGDNQPQHF. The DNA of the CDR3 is TGTGCCAGCAGAGGGGACAATCAGCCCCAGCATTTT.

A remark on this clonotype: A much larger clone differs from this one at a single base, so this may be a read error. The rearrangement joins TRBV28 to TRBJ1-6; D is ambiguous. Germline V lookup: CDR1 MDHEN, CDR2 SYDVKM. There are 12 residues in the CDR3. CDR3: CASSRGNSHLHF. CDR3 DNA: TGTGCCAGCAGCCGTGGGAACTCACACCTCCACTTT.

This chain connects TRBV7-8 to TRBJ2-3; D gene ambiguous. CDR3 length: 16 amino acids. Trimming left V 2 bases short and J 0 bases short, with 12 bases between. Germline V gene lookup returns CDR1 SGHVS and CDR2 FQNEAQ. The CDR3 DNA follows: TGTGCCAGCAGCTTAAATGAGGTTACTAGCACAGATACGCAGTATTTT. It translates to CASSLNEVTSTDTQYF.

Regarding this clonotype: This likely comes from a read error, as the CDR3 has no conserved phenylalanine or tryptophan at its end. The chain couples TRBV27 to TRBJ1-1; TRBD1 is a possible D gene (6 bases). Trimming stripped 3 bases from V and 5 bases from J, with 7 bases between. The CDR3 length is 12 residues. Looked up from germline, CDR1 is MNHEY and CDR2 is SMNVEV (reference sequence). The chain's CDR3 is CASSLTGTEAFL. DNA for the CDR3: TGTGCCAGCAGTTTGACAGGTACTGAAGCTTTCCTT.

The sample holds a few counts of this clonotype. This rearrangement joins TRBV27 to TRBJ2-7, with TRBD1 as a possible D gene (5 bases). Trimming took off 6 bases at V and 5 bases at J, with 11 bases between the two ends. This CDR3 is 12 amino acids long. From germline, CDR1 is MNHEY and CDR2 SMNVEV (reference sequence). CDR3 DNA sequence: TGTGCCAGCAGGGACATAGGGGACGAGCAGTACTTC. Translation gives CASRDIGDEQYF.

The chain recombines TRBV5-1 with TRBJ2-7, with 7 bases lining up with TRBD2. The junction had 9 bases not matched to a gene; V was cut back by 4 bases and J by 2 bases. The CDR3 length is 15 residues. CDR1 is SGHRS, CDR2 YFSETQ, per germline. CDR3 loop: CASSPRGDGTYEQYF. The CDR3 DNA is TGCGCCAGCAGCCCCCGGGGGGACGGGACCTACGAGCAGTACTTC. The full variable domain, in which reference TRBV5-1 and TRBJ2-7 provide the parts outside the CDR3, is KAGVTQTPRYLIKTRGQQVTLSCSPISGHRSVSWYQQTPGQGLQFLFEYFSETQRNKGNFPGRFSGRQFSNSRSEMNVSTLELGDSALYLCASSPRGDGTYEQYFGPGTRLTVT.

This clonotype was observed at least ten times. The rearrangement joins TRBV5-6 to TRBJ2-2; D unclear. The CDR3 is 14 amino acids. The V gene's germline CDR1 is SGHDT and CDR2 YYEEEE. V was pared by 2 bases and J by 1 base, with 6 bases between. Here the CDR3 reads CASSFRRNTGELFF. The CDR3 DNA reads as TGTGCCAGCAGCTTTAGGCGGAACACCGGGGAGCTGTTTTTT. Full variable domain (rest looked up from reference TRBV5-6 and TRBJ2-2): DAGVTQSPTHLIKTRGQQVTLRCSPKSGHDTVSWYQQALGQGPQFIFQYYEEEERQRGNFPDRFSGHQFPNYSSELNVNALLLGDSALYLCASSFRRNTGELFFGEGSRLTVL.

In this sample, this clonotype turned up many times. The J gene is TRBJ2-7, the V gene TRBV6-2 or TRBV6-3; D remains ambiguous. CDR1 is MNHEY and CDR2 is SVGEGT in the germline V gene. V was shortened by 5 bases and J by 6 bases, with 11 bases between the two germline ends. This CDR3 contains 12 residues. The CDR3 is CASSHLRFEQYF. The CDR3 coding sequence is TGTGCCAGCAGTCACCTCCGGTTCGAGCAGTACTTC.

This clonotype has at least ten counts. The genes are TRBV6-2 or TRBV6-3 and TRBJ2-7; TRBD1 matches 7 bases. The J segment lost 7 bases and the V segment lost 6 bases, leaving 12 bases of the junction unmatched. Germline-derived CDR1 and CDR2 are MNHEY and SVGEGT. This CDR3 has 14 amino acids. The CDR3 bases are TGTGCCAGCAGCCCCCTGACAGGGCCTCGGGAGCAGTACTTC. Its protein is CASSPLTGPREQYF.

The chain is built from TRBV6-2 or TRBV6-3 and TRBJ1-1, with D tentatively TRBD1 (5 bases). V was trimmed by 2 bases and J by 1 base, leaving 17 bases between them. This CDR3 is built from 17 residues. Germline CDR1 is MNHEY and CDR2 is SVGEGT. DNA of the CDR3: TGTGCCAGCAGTTACCTACCAACTTTTGACAGGAACACTGAAGCTTTCTTT. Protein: CASSYLPTFDRNTEAFF.

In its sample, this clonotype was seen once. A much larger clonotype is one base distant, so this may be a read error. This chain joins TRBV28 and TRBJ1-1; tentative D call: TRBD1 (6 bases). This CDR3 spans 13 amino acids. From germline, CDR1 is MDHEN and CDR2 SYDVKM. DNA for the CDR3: TGTGCCAGTTCCCAGGGGAGAGGGACTGAAGCTCTCTTT. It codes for CASSQGRGTEALF.

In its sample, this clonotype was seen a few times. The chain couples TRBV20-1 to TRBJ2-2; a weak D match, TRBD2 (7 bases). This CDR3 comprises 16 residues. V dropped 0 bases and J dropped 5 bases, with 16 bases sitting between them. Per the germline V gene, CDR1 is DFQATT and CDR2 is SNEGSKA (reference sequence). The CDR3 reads CSARDRVRGGTGELFF. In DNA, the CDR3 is TGCAGTGCTAGAGATCGGGTCAGGGGAGGGACCGGGGAGCTGTTTTTT.